This T cell receptor beta chain was retrieved from a study of blood T cell repertoires in COVID-19. Measured with immunoSEQ multiplex PCR; TCRdb has only the in-frame clones, and not every one. The table lists around 130,000 clones, roughly 89% of them singletons. The sequencing sample was made of peripheral blood. The TCR originated in a woman between 45 and 65 years old with acute or convalescent COVID-19.

DNA of the CDR3: TGTGCCAGCAGCCAAGTAGCGGCGAGCTCCTACAATGAGCAGTTCTTC. As protein: CASSQVAASSYNEQFF. The gene calls are TRBV14 and TRBJ2-1, with D perhaps TRBD2 (6 bases). This CDR3 region has 16 residues. Germline V gives CDR1 SGHDN, CDR2 FVKESK. The V end lost 1 base, the J end lost 0 bases, and 10 bases lay between the germline ends.